A selection of T cell receptor beta chains follows, all from one sample in a study of Ad26.COV2.S vaccination and SARS-CoV-2 variants. TCRdb keeps only in-frame clones here, not all; method: immunoSEQ multiplex PCR. The data show about 250,000 clones, over 75% seen once. Sequencing was performed on peripheral blood, taken in a trial of Ad26.COV2.S vaccine versus placebo. All receptors derive from a person aged 18-60 years who received the Ad26.COV2.S COVID-19 vaccine or a placebo. Each CDR3 is given with its conserved first and last residue. A D gene is named only where the DNA matches it firmly. Clone size appears in some rows only: once, few, many, or a class for an expanded clone.

j_call clone_size v_call d_call cdr3_nt cdr3_aa
TRBJ1-2 . TRBV5-4 TRBD1 TGTGCCAGCAGCTTGGGCAGGGACAGGGTGGCCTATGGCTACACCTTC CASSLGRDRVAYGYTF
TRBJ1-5 . TRBV19 . TGTGCCAGTAACGACCGGTATAGCAATCAGCCCCAGCATTTT CASNDRYSNQPQHF
TRBJ2-3 . TRBV30 . TGTGCCTGGAGTGGGGGGGGCGATACGCAGTATTTT CAWSGGGDTQYF
TRBJ2-3 . TRBV5-1 . TGCGCCAGCAGCTTGGAAGGTGATACGCAGTATTTT CASSLEGDTQYF
TRBJ2-5 . TRBV5-1 . TGCGCCAGCAGGCAACAACCTAATCAAGAGACCCAGTACTTC CASRQQPNQETQYF
TRBJ1-1 . TRBV7-9 . TGTGCCAGCACCGCCGGGCAGGGGGCTTTCTTT CASTAGQGAFF
TRBJ2-1 . TRBV5-1 . TGCGCCAGCAGCACGGGCCCCGGGCGGAATGAGCAGTTCTTC CASSTGPGRNEQFF
TRBJ2-5 . TRBV29-1 TRBD2 TGCAGCGTTGAATTCGGGGTAGCGGGGGGGATAAAGACCCAGTACTTC CSVEFGVAGGIKTQYF
TRBJ2-1 . TRBV5-1 TRBD2 TGCGCCAGCAGCTTCCCCGTAAAACGACTAGCGGGGATTCAAGATGAGCAGTTCTTC CASSFPVKRLAGIQDEQFF
TRBJ1-5 . TRBV10-3 TRBD1 TGTGCCATCGGGGACAGGGGGGATCAGCCCCAGCATTTT CAIGDRGDQPQHF
TRBJ1-1 once TRBV7-7 TRBD1 TGTGCTAGCAGCCCGACCACAGGGGGGTCGAATCGGGACACTGAAGCTTTCTTT CASSPTTGGSNRDTEAFF
TRBJ1-1 once TRBV6-5 . TGTGCCAGCAGACCCCGTAGAGCCACCGCTGAAGCTTTCTTT CASRPRRATAEAFF
TRBJ2-4 once TRBV7-2 . TGTGCCAGCAGCTTACTAGCGATAGAACGAGGGAAAAACATTCAGTACTTC CASSLLAIERGKNIQYF
TRBJ2-3 . TRBV5-1 TRBD1 TGCGCCAGCAGCCCAGGACAGGGCTGGACAGATACGCAGTATTTT CASSPGQGWTDTQYF
TRBJ2-7 . TRBV2 TRBD2 TGTGCCAGCAGTGCCCTAGCGGGAGGGCCGAGGGAGCAGTACTTC CASSALAGGPREQYF
TRBJ1-1 . TRBV29-1 . TGCAGCGTCTTTCAGACAGGCGGAACTGAAGCTTTCTTT CSVFQTGGTEAFF
TRBJ2-1 . TRBV5-1 TRBD2 TGCGCCAGCAGCTTTCCGGGACTAGCGGGGGTAAGCTCCTACAATGAGCAGTTCTTC CASSFPGLAGVSSYNEQFF
TRBJ1-6 . TRBV28 . TGTGCCAGCACCACCTATAGCTCCTATAATTCACCCCTCCACTTT CASTTYSSYNSPLHF
TRBJ1-2 . TRBV30 . TGTGCCTGGAGTGTAGGGTCAGGACACTATGGCTACACCTTC CAWSVGSGHYGYTF
TRBJ2-5 . TRBV3-1/TRBV3-2 . TGTGCCAGCAGCCAAGAGGCCAGGGCGGTTAAAGAGACCCAGTACTTC CASSQEARAVKETQYF
TRBJ2-7 . TRBV6-5 . TGTGCCAGCAGTTCCCCTTACGAGCAGTACTTC CASSSPYEQYF
TRBJ2-3 . TRBV5-1 TRBD2 TGCGCCAGCCACCGAGCTAGCGGGAGCACAGATACGCAGTATTTT CASHRASGSTDTQYF
TRBJ2-7 . TRBV10-1 TRBD1 TGCGCCAGCAGCGAGGGACAGGGGGCGTCCTACGAGCAGTACTTC CASSEGQGASYEQYF
TRBJ2-7 . TRBV6-1 TRBD2 TGTGCCAGCAGTGAGGGACTAGCGGGAGGGCCCTACGAGCAGTACTTC CASSEGLAGGPYEQYF
TRBJ1-5 . TRBV5-6 TRBD1 TGTGCCAGCAGCTTGTGGGGACAGGGTCTCAATCAGCCCCAGCATTTT CASSLWGQGLNQPQHF
TRBJ2-7 . TRBV3-1/TRBV3-2 . TGTGCCAGCAGCCAAGCCCTTCATTCCTACGAGCAGTACTTC CASSQALHSYEQYF
TRBJ1-1 . TRBV29-1 TRBD1 TGCAGCGCTGACAGGGGTAACACTGAAGCTTTCTTT CSADRGNTEAFF
TRBJ2-7 few TRBV30 . TGTGCCTGGAGTGTACTCGATCGGGAGCAGTACTTC CAWSVLDREQYF
TRBJ2-6 . TRBV27 TRBD2 TGTGCCAGCAGTTTAGAAGCGGGGGGCCTTTCTGGGGCCAACGTCCTGACTTTC CASSLEAGGLSGANVLTF
TRBJ1-2 few TRBV5-1 . TGCGCCAGCAGCTCACCCGGACCAGGGTATGGCTACACCTTC CASSSPGPGYGYTF
TRBJ1-6 . TRBV2 . TGTGCCAGCAGTGACCTGGACAGACTAAATTCACCCCTCCACTTT CASSDLDRLNSPLHF
TRBJ2-5 . TRBV7-6 . TGTGCCAGCAGCTTAAACATACAAGAGACCCAGTACTTC CASSLNIQETQYF
TRBJ1-2 . TRBV30 TRBD1 TGTGCCCGGGACAGTTCTACCTATGGCTACACCTTC CARDSSTYGYTF
TRBJ1-2 . TRBV5-4 TRBD1 TGTGCCAGCAGCCCGATGGGACAGGGGAACTATGGCTACACCTTC CASSPMGQGNYGYTF
TRBJ2-1 . TRBV5-6 . TGTGCCAGCAGCTTGGACCCGTCTTATGAGCAGTTCTTC CASSLDPSYEQFF
TRBJ2-1 . TRBV18 . TGTGCCAGCTCACCAGAGCGATCCAGGGGCGAGCAGTTCTTC CASSPERSRGEQFF